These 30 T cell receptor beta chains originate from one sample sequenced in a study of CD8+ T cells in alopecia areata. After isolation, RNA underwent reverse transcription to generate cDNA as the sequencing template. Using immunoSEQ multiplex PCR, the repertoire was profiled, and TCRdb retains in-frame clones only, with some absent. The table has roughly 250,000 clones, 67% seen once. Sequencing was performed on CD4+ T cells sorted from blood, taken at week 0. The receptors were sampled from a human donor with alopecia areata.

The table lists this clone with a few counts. CDR3 bases: TGTGCCAGCAGTCGGCAGCTTGGACAGCTCTCCGAGCAGTACTTC. Encoded protein: CASSRQLGQLSEQYF. The chain employs TRBV27 and TRBJ2-7, with D perhaps TRBD1 (6 bases). The CDR3 is 15 amino acids. V lost 5 bases and J 6 bases, leaving 20 bases between the germline ends. Per the germline V gene, CDR1 is MNHEY and CDR2 is SMNVEV (reference sequence).

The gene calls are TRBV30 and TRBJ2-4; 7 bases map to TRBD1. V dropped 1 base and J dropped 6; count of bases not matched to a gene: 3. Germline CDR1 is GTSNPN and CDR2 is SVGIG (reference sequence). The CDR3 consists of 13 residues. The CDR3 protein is CAWSGQGGNIQYF. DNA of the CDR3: TGTGCCTGGAGTGGACAGGGCGGAAACATTCAGTACTTC. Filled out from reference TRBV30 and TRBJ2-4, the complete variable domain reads SQTIHQWPATLVQPVGSPLSLECTVEGTSNPNLYWYRQAAGRGLQLLFYSVGIGQISSEVPQNLSASRPQDRQFILSSKKLLLSDSGFYLCAWSGQGGNIQYFGAGTRLSVL.

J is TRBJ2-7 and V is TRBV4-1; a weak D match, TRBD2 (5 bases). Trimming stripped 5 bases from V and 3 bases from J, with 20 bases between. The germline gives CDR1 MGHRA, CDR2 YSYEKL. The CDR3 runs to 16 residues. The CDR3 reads CASSALSNFGNYEQYF. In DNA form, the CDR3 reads TGCGCCAGCAGCGCTTTATCCAATTTCGGGAACTACGAGCAGTACTTC.

Here the CDR3 reads CSVVGWGEAFF. Written as DNA, the CDR3 is TGCAGCGTTGTGGGCTGGGGTGAAGCTTTCTTT. The rearrangement joins TRBV29-1 to TRBJ1-1; D is uncertain. The CDR3 runs 11 residues. CDR1 and CDR2 from the germline V gene are SQVTM and ANQGSEA. The V end lost 4 bases, the J end lost 7 bases, and 10 bases lay between the germline ends.

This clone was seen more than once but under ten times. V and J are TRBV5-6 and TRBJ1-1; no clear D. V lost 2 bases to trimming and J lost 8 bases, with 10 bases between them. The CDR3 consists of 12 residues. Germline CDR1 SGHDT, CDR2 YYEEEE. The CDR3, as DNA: TGTGCCAGCAGCTTAGGGTCAGTGGAAGCTTTCTTT. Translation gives CASSLGSVEAFF.

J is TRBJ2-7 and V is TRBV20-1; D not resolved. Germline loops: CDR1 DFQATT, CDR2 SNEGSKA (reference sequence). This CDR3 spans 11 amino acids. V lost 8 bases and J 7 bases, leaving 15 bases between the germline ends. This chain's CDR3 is CSCPRLGEQYF. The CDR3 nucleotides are TGCAGTTGTCCTAGACTCGGGGAGCAGTACTTC.

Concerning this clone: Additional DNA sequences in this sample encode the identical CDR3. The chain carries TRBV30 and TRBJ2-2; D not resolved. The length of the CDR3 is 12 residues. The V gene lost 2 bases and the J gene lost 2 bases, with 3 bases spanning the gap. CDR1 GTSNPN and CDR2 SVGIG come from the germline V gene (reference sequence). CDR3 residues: CAWSLNTGELFF. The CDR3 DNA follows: TGTGCCTGGAGTCTTAACACCGGGGAGCTGTTTTTT.

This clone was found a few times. CDR3 region: CASSGTTTLEQYF. The CDR3 region has the DNA TGTGCCAGCTCCGGGACTACGACCTTGGAGCAGTACTTC. The chain carries TRBV6-1 and TRBJ2-7, with 7 bases fitting TRBD2. Germline trimming cut 8 bases from V and 7 bases from J; bases unmatched to any gene: 11. The CDR3 has 13 amino acids. Germline CDR1 MNHNS, CDR2 SASEGT.

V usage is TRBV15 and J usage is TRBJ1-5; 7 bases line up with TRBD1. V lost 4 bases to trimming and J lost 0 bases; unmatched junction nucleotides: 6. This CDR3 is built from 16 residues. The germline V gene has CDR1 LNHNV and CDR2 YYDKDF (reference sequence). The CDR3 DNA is TGTGCCACCAGCAAGGGACAGAGCAATAGCAATCAGCCCCAGCATTTT. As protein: CATSKGQSNSNQPQHF.

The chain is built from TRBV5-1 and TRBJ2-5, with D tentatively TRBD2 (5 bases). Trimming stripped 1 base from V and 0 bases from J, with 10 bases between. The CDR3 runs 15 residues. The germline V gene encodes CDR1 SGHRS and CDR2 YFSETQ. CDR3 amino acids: CASSLSVGDQETQYF. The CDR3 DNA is TGCGCCAGCAGCTTGTCAGTCGGGGACCAAGAGACCCAGTACTTC.

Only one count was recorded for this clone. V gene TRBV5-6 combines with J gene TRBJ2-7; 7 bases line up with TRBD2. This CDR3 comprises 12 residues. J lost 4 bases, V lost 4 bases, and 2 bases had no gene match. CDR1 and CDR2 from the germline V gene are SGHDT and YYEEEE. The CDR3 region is CASSPGGYEQYF. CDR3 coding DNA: TGTGCCAGCAGCCCGGGGGGATACGAGCAGTACTTC.

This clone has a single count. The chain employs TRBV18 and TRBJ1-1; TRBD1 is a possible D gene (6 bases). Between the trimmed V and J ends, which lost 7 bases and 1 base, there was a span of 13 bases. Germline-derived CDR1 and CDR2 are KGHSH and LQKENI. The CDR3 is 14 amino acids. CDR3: CASLDSLSNTEAFF. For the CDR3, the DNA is TGTGCCAGCTTGGACAGTTTATCGAACACTGAAGCTTTCTTT.

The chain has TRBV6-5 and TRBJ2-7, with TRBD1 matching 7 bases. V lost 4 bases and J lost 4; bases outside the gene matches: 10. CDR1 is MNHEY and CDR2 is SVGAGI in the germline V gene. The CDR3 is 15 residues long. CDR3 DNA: TGTGCCAGCAGTTCTTATCCGACAGGGCTATACGAGCAGTACTTC. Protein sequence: CASSSYPTGLYEQYF.

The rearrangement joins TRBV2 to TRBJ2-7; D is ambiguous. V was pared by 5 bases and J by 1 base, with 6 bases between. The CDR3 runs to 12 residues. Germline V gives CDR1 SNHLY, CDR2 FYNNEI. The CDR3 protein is CASSSQSYEQYF. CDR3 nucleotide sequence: TGTGCCAGCAGTTCCCAGTCCTACGAGCAGTACTTC.

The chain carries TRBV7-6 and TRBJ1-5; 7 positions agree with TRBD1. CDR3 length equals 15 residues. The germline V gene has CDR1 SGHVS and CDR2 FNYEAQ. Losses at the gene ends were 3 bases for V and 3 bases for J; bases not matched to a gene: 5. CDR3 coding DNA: TGTGCCAGCAGCTTGTTGACAGGGTACAATCAGCCCCAGCATTTT. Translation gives CASSLLTGYNQPQHF.

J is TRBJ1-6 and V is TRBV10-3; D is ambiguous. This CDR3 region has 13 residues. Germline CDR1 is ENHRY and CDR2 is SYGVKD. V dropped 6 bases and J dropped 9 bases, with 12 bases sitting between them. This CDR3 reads CAIRRNRSSPLHF. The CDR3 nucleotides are TGTGCCATCAGGAGGAATCGGAGTTCACCCCTCCACTTT.

In DNA, the CDR3 is TGCAGCGTTATAAGACCCAGCTCCTACGAGCAGTACTTC. Translating it yields CSVIRPSSYEQYF. V gene TRBV29-1 combines with J gene TRBJ2-7; no reliable D call. This CDR3 is 13 amino acids long. V dropped 5 bases and J dropped 0 bases, with 11 bases sitting between them. In germline, CDR1 is SQVTM, CDR2 ANQGSEA.

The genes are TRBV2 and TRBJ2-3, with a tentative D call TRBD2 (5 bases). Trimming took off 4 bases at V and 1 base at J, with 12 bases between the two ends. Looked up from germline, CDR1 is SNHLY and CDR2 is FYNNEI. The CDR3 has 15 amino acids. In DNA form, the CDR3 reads TGTGCCAGCAGTGGAGAGCGGAGTGGCACAGATACGCAGTATTTT. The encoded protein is CASSGERSGTDTQYF.

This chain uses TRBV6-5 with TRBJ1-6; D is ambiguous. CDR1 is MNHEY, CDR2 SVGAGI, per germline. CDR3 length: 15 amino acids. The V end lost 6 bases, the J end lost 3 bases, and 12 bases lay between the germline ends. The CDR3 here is CASRRGDVYNSPLHF. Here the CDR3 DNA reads TGTGCCAGCAGGCGAGGAGACGTCTATAATTCACCCCTCCACTTT.

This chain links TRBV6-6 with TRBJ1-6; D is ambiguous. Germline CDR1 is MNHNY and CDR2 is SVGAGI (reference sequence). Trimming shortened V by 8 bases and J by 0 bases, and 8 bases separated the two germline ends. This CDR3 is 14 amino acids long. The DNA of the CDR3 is TGTGCCAGCTCAAGCGGCTCCTATAATTCACCCCTCCACTTT. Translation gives CASSSGSYNSPLHF.

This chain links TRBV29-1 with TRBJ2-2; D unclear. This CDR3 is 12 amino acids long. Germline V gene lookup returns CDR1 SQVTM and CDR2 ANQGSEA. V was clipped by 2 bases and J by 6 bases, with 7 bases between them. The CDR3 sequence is CSVEHGAGELFF. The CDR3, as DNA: TGCAGCGTTGAACATGGGGCCGGGGAGCTGTTTTTT.

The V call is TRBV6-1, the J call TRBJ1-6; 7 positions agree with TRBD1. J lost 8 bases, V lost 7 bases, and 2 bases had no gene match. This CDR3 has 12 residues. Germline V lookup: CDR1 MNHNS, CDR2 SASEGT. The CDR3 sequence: CASTGGDSPLHF. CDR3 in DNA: TGTGCCAGCACAGGGGGGGATTCACCCCTCCACTTT.

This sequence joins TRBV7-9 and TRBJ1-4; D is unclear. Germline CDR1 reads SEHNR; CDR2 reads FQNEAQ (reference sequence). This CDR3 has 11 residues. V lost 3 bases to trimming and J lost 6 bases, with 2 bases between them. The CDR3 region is CASSFDEKLFF. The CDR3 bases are TGTGCCAGCAGCTTTGATGAAAAACTGTTTTTT.

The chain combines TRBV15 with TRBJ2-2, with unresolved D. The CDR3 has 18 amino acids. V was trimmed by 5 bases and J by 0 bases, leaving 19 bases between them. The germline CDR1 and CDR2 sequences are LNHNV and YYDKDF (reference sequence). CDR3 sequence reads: CATSHPPIRRTNTGELFF. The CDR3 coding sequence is TGTGCCACCAGCCATCCCCCCATAAGACGAACGAACACCGGGGAGCTGTTTTTT.

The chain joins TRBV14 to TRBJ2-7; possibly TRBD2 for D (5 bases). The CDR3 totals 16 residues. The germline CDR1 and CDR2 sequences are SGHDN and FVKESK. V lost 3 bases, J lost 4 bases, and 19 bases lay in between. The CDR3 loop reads CASSHVVRDPSYEQYF. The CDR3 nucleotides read TGTGCCAGCAGCCACGTTGTACGGGATCCATCTTACGAGCAGTACTTC.

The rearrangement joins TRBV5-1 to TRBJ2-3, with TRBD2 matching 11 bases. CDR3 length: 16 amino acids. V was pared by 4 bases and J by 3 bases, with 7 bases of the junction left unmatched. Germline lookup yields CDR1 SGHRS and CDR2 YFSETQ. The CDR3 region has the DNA TGCGCCAGCAGCCCCATTAGCGGGGGGGCGACAGATACGCAGTATTTT. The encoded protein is CASSPISGGATDTQYF.

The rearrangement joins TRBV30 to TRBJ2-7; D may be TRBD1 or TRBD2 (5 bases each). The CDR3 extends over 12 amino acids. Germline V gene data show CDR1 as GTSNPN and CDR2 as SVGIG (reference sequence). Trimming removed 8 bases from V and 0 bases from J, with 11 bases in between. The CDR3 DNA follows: TGTGCCGGGACGGACAACTCCTACGAGCAGTACTTC. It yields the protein CAGTDNSYEQYF.

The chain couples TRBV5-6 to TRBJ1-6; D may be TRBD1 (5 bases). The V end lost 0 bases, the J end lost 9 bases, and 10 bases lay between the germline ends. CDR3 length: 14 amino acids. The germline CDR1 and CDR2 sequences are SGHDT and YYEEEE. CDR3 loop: CASSLGRATSPLHF. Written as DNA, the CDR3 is TGTGCCAGCAGCTTGGGCAGGGCTACTTCACCCCTCCACTTT.

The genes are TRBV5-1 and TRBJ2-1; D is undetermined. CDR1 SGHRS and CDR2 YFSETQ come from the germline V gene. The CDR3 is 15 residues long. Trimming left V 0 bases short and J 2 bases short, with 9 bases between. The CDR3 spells CASSLDSVTYNEQFF. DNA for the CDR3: TGCGCCAGCAGCTTGGACAGTGTAACCTACAATGAGCAGTTCTTC.

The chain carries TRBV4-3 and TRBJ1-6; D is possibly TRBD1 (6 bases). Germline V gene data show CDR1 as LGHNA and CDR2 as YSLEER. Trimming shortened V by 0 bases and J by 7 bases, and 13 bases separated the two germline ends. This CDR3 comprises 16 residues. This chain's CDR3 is CASSQDSQGNNSPLHF. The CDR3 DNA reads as TGCGCCAGCAGCCAAGACTCACAGGGAAACAATTCACCCCTCCACTTT.